These T cell receptor beta chains were read from a single sample in a study of identical twins. TCRdb re-called the 5' RACE reads through MiXCR, storing one row per CDR3 protein. Of roughly 720,000 distinct CDR3 sequences in the sample, roughly 18% are singletons; the top ten hold about an eighth. These data are also associated with another study on T cells expressing NK-cell markers.

Input material: PBMCs. Receptors originate from a woman aged 18-35 years in good health. Both conserved end residues are part of each CDR3. The D gene is left open where the match is weak. Clone size, where shown, is once, few, many, or a class for clones that have expanded.

cdr3_nt cdr3_aa clone_size j_call v_call d_call
TGTGCCAGCAGTTTGCCTCCCAATGAGCAGTTCTTC CASSLPPNEQFF few TRBJ2-1 TRBV12-3/TRBV12-4 .
TGTGCCAGCAGTTTATCGAGTCTAGGCGGGGAGGACAATGAGCAGTTCTTC CASSLSSLGGEDNEQFF . TRBJ2-1 TRBV27 .
TGTGCCAGCATGGGACAGTCCTACAATGAGCAGTTCTTC CASMGQSYNEQFF few TRBJ2-1 TRBV5-6 TRBD1
TGTGCCAGCAGGGACACGATCTATGGCTACACCTTC CASRDTIYGYTF . TRBJ1-2 TRBV6-2/TRBV6-3 .
TGTGCCAGCAGCGTAGTGAGCGGGGGGTACAATGAGCAGTTCTTC CASSVVSGGYNEQFF . TRBJ2-1 TRBV9 TRBD2
TGTGCCAGCAGCATCCTCCTCGGCTCCTACAATGAGCAGTTCTTC CASSILLGSYNEQFF few TRBJ2-1 TRBV11-2 .
TGTGCCAGCAGCCAAAGCAATCAGCCCCAGCATTTT CASSQSNQPQHF many TRBJ1-5 TRBV12-3/TRBV12-4 .
TGCAGCGTTGGTAGCAATGAGCAGTTCTTC CSVGSNEQFF few TRBJ2-1 TRBV29-1 .
TGTGCCAGCAGTGGACCTCCGGGACACAGCTCTGGGGCCAACGTCCTGACTTTC CASSGPPGHSSGANVLTF few TRBJ2-6 TRBV25-1 .
TGTGCCAGCAGTTTCGATGGGGGCTCCTACGAGCAGTACTTC CASSFDGGSYEQYF many TRBJ2-7 TRBV12-3/TRBV12-4 .